These 21 T cell receptor beta chains originate from one sample sequenced in a study of blood T cell repertoires in COVID-19. The repertoire was sequenced with immunoSEQ multiplex PCR; TCRdb's copy has only in-frame clones and lacks some. The sample lists 85,000 to 100,000 clones, roughly 88% seen once, with 25% to 30% in the top ten. Specimen: peripheral blood. The receptors stem from a man aged 45-65 years with active or convalescent COVID-19.

The chain recombines TRBV24-1 with TRBJ2-3, with TRBD1 identical over 7 bases. Germline V gene data show CDR1 as KGHDR and CDR2 as SFDVKD. CDR3 size: 15 residues. Germline trimming cut 5 bases from V and 4 bases from J; bases unmatched to any gene: 8. The CDR3, as DNA: TGTGCCACCAGTGGTTACAGGGACAGCGCAGATACGCAGTATTTT. Residues: CATSGYRDSADTQYF.

This rearrangement joins TRBV18 to TRBJ2-1, with a tentative D call TRBD1 (6 bases). V dropped 3 bases and J dropped 7 bases, with 13 bases sitting between them. This CDR3 has 14 residues. The germline gives CDR1 KGHSH, CDR2 LQKENI. The DNA of the CDR3 is TGTGCCAGCTCACCGTTCCAGGGGAGAAATGAGCAGTTCTTC. Translation: CASSPFQGRNEQFF.

V and J are TRBV19 and TRBJ2-5, with D possibly TRBD1 on 6 matching bases. Germline lookup yields CDR1 LNHDA and CDR2 SQIVND (reference sequence). The CDR3 has 15 amino acids. Trimming stripped 4 bases from V and 3 bases from J, with 15 bases between. The CDR3 loop reads CASSKTGTKKETQYF. In DNA form, the CDR3 reads TGTGCCAGTAGTAAAACCGGGACAAAAAAAGAGACCCAGTACTTC.

The chain couples TRBV5-4 to TRBJ1-1, with TRBD1 matching 9 bases. The CDR3 length is 14 residues. Germline V gene data show CDR1 as SGHNT and CDR2 as YYREEE (reference sequence). After removal of 0 bases from V and 6 bases from J, the junction contained 3 bases not matched to a gene. The CDR3 is CASSLGDRAAEAFF. CDR3 in DNA: TGTGCCAGCAGCTTGGGGGACAGGGCGGCTGAAGCTTTCTTT.

The chain links TRBV5-1 to TRBJ1-1; 9 bases line up with TRBD1. Trimming removed 7 bases from V and 5 bases from J; junction bases left unmatched: 9. Germline V gives CDR1 SGHRS, CDR2 YFSETQ. The CDR3 has 14 residues. The CDR3 is CASSPRTGETEAFF. CDR3 coding DNA: TGCGCCAGCTCCCCCCGGACAGGGGAGACTGAAGCTTTCTTT.

A word on this clone: The same CDR3 is also encoded by other DNA sequences in this sample. This rearrangement joins TRBV5-4 to TRBJ2-7; 10 bases are a match to TRBD1. The CDR3 extends over 15 amino acids. Losses at the gene ends were 3 bases for V and 3 bases for J; bases not matched to a gene: 6. In germline, CDR1 is SGHNT, CDR2 YYREEE (reference sequence). CDR3 sequence: CASSSQTGGSYEQYF. The CDR3 DNA reads TGTGCCAGCAGCTCACAGACAGGGGGCAGCTACGAGCAGTACTTC.

V and J are TRBV30 and TRBJ1-4, with TRBD1 matching 7 bases. The CDR3 consists of 14 residues. The J segment lost 11 bases and the V segment lost 3 bases, leaving 12 bases of the junction unmatched. Germline loops: CDR1 GTSNPN, CDR2 SVGIG (reference sequence). This chain's CDR3 is CAWSPGTARDKLFF. CDR3 nucleotides: TGTGCCTGGAGCCCCGGGACAGCACGGGATAAACTGTTTTTT.

V usage is TRBV19 and J usage is TRBJ1-1; 8 bases line up with TRBD1. After removal of 4 bases from V and 11 bases from J, the junction contained 3 bases not matched to a gene. From germline, CDR1 is LNHDA and CDR2 SQIVND (reference sequence). The CDR3 is made up of 11 amino acids. In DNA form, the CDR3 reads TGTGCCAGTAGTAGGACAGGGCTGGCTTTCTTT. Encoded protein: CASSRTGLAFF. Full variable domain (missing parts from reference TRBV19 and TRBJ1-1): DGGITQSPKYLFRKEGQNVTLSCEQNLNHDAMYWYRQDPGQGLRLIYYSQIVNDFQKGDIAEGYSVSREKKESFPLTVTSAQKNPTAFYLCASSRTGLAFFGQGTRLTVV.

This chain joins TRBV7-2 and TRBJ2-1; 10 bases agree with TRBD1. This CDR3 is 14 amino acids long. After removal of 7 bases from V and 7 bases from J, the junction contained 7 bases not matched to a gene. Germline V gene lookup returns CDR1 SGHTA and CDR2 FQGNSA. CDR3 region: CASMGDRGRNEQFF. CDR3 nucleotide sequence: TGTGCCAGCATGGGGGACAGGGGAAGAAATGAGCAGTTCTTC.

V gene TRBV3-1 (or the pseudogene TRBV3-2) combines with J gene TRBJ2-1; tentative D call: TRBD2 (5 bases). V lost 4 bases and J 1 base, leaving 17 bases between the germline ends. In germline, CDR1 is LGHDT, CDR2 YNNKEL (reference sequence). The CDR3 extends over 17 amino acids. This CDR3 reads CASSLIPGPGSYNEQFF. DNA of the CDR3: TGTGCCAGCAGCCTGATTCCCGGGCCGGGGTCCTACAATGAGCAGTTCTTC.

The chain employs TRBV10-3 and TRBJ2-5, with 10 nucleotides matching TRBD2. The J segment lost 0 bases and the V segment lost 0 bases, leaving 4 bases of the junction unmatched. This CDR3 spans 17 amino acids. Germline values: CDR1 ENHRY, CDR2 SYGVKD. The CDR3 loop is CAISESKGLANQETQYF. The CDR3 DNA reads TGTGCCATCAGTGAGTCCAAGGGACTAGCGAACCAAGAGACCCAGTACTTC.

The chain carries TRBV18 and TRBJ2-4, with 9 bases fitting TRBD1. This CDR3 contains 15 residues. Germline CDR1 and CDR2: KGHSH and LQKENI. V lost 6 bases, J lost 1 base, and 4 bases stayed unmatched. CDR3 protein: CASSHGQGAKNIQYF. CDR3 bases: TGTGCCAGCTCCCACGGACAGGGGGCCAAAAACATTCAGTACTTC.

The chain couples TRBV9 to TRBJ2-4; D remains unclear. The V gene lost 3 bases and the J gene lost 0 bases, with 10 bases spanning the gap. The CDR3 is made up of 15 amino acids. Germline V gives CDR1 SGDLS, CDR2 YYNGEE. CDR3 in DNA: TGTGCCAGCAGCGGCGGCCAGCTAGCCAAAAACATTCAGTACTTC. Its protein product is CASSGGQLAKNIQYF. Combining the CDR3 with reference TRBV9 and TRBJ2-4 gives the whole variable domain DSGVTQTPKHLITATGQRVTLRCSPRSGDLSVYWYQQSLDQGLQFLIQYYNGEERAKGNILERFSAQQFPDLHSELNLSSLELGDSALYFCASSGGQLAKNIQYFGAGTRLSVL.

The CDR3 sequence: CATSPGIGRGEAFF. CDR3 nucleotides: TGTGCCACCAGCCCCGGAATTGGGCGGGGTGAAGCTTTCTTT. The V and J genes are TRBV15 and TRBJ1-1, with D unclear. CDR3 length: 14 amino acids. V was pared by 5 bases and J by 7 bases, with 17 bases between. The germline CDR1 and CDR2 sequences are LNHNV and YYDKDF (reference sequence).

This clone was recorded a few times. The V gene is TRBV28, the J gene TRBJ2-5, with 8 positions matching TRBD1. The CDR3 contains 14 residues. The ends lost 10 bases at V and 6 bases at J; junction bases unmatched: 13. Germline V CDR1 and CDR2: MDHEN, SYDVKM. The CDR3 DNA reads as TGTGCCACCCAAGACAGGGGTGTGGGAAAGACCCAGTACTTC. Amino acids: CATQDRGVGKTQYF.

The rearrangement links TRBV30 to TRBJ2-1; D possibly corresponds to TRBD2 (7 bases). Trimming stripped 1 base from V and 7 bases from J, with 17 bases between. CDR1 and CDR2 (germline): GTSNPN, SVGIG (reference sequence). The CDR3 contains 15 residues. This CDR3 reads CAWSEGTTRGNEQFF. CDR3 nucleotides: TGTGCCTGGAGTGAAGGGACTACAAGGGGGAATGAGCAGTTCTTC.

V is TRBV19 and J is TRBJ2-7, with a weak D call TRBD1 (6 bases). Germline loops: CDR1 LNHDA, CDR2 SQIVND (reference sequence). Trimming removed 6 bases at V and 6 bases at J, with 15 bases between. The CDR3 is 13 residues long. CDR3 protein: CASRDRWGIEQYF. DNA of the CDR3: TGTGCCAGTAGAGACAGGTGGGGAATCGAGCAGTACTTC.

This sequence joins TRBV29-1 and TRBJ1-1, with a weak D call TRBD1 (5 bases). The CDR3 loop spans 14 amino acids. The germline CDR1 and CDR2 sequences are SQVTM and ANQGSEA. Here the CDR3 reads CTTLKGLPNTEAFF. The CDR3 bases are TGCACGACCTTAAAGGGACTCCCGAACACTGAAGCTTTCTTT.

This chain links TRBV19 with TRBJ2-4; 12 nucleotides line up with TRBD1. After removal of 4 bases from V and 2 bases from J, the junction contained 3 bases not matched to a gene. CDR1 is LNHDA, CDR2 SQIVND, per germline (reference sequence). The CDR3 runs 16 residues. This chain's CDR3 is CASSRGQGAPKNIQYF. CDR3 nucleotides: TGTGCCAGTAGTAGGGGACAGGGGGCTCCCAAAAACATTCAGTACTTC.

This chain connects TRBV10-2 to TRBJ2-7, with 8 bases aligning to TRBD1. The CDR3 runs to 15 residues. The V and J ends lost 5 bases and 4 bases, in that order; junction bases with no gene match: 10. Germline loops: CDR1 WSHSY, CDR2 SAAADI. The CDR3 loop is CASSQTGASKYEQYF. Here the CDR3 DNA reads TGCGCCAGCAGTCAGACAGGGGCCAGCAAATACGAGCAGTACTTC.

The rearrangement joins TRBV11-2 to TRBJ1-4, with TRBD1 identical over 10 bases. The junction had 10 bases not matched to a gene; V was cut back by 5 bases and J by 16 bases. Germline V gene sequence: CDR1 SGHAT, CDR2 FQNNGV. This CDR3 region has 13 residues. Written as DNA, the CDR3 is TGTGCCAGCAGCCCATCCGGGACAGGGGTTCAGTTTTTT. This encodes CASSPSGTGVQFF.